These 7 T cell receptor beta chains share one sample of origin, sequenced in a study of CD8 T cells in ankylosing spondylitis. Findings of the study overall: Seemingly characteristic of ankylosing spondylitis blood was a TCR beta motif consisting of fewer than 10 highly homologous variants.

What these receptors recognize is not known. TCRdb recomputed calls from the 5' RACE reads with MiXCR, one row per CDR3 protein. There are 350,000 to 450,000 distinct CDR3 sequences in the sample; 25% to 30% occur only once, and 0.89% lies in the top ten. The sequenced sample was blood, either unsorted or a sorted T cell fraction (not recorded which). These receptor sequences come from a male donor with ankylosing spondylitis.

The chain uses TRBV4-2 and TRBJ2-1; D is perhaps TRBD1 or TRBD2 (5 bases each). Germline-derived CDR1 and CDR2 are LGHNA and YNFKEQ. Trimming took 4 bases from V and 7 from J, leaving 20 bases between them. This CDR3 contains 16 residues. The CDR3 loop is CASSPTERGVGNEQFF. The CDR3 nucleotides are TGTGCCAGCAGCCCAACGGAAAGAGGGGTAGGGAATGAGCAGTTCTTC.

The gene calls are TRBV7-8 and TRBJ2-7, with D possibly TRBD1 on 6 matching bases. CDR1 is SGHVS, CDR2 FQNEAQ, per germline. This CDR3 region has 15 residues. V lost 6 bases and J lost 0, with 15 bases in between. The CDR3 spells CASSPTGTSSYEQYF. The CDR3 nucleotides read TGTGCCAGCAGTCCTACAGGGACGAGCTCCTACGAGCAGTACTTC.

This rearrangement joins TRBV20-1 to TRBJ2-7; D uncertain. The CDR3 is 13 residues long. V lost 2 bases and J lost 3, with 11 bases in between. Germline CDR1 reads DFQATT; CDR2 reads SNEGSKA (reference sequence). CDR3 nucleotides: TGCAGTGCTAGAATATGGGGTAACTACGAGCAGTACTTC. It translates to CSARIWGNYEQYF.

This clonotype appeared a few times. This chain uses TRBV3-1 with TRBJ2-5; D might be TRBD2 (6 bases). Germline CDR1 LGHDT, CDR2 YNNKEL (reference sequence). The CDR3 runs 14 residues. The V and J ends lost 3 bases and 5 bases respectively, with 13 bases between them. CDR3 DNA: TGTGCCAGCAGCCACTTTGCGGGGTTTGAGACCCAGTACTTC. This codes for CASSHFAGFETQYF.

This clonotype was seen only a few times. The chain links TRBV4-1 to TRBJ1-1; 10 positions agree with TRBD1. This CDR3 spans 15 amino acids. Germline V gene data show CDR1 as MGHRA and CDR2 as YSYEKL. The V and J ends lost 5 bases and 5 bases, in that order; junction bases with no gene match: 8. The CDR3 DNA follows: TGCGCCAGCAGCTCGGGACAGGGGATTCGGACTGAAGCTTTCTTT. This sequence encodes CASSSGQGIRTEAFF.

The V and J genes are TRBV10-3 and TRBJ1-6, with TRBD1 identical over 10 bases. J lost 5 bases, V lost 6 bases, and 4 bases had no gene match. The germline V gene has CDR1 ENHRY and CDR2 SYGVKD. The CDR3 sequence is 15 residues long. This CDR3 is CAISGTGENNSPLHF. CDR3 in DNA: TGTGCCATCAGCGGGACAGGGGAGAATAATTCACCCCTCCACTTT.

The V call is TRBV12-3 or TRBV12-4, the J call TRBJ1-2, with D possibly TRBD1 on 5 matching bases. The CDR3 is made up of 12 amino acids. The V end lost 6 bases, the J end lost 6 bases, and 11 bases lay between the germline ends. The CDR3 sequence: CASSYEQDGYTF. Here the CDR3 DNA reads TGTGCCAGCAGCTACGAACAGGATGGCTACACCTTC.